This TCR beta chain was identified in a study of memory CD4+ T cells and cytomegalovirus serostatus. About the research overall: This sample comes from healthy Belgian adults, 9 CMV seropositive, around 26 seronegative. Study results and caveats: Repertoires predicted CMV serostatus with median bootstrapped AUC of 0.95. Of about 150 reported CMV TCRbeta sequences, roughly 67 were found in memory CD4+ repertoires.

Comments on this clone: Its antigen remains unknown.

The sort gate was single viable CD3+CD4+CD8-CD45RO+ cells for memory CD4+ T cells. CMV serostatus came from serum IgG against pp150, pp28, p38, p52. The repertoire was sequenced with immunoSEQ multiplex PCR; TCRdb's copy has only in-frame clones and lacks some. The data contain tens of thousands of clones, approximately 74% of them seen just once; the ten biggest clones take up 1.2%. The receptor's source is an adult in good health and CMV-seropositive. What was sequenced was memory CD4+ T cells from blood.

The CDR3 region has the DNA TGCAGCTCCGACAGGGGGAGGCGAGGCAATCAGCCCCAGCATTTT. Translating gives CSSDRGRRGNQPQHF. The chain couples TRBV29-1 to TRBJ1-5, with 9 bases lining up with TRBD1. The germline V gene encodes CDR1 SQVTM and CDR2 ANQGSEA. The CDR3 spans 15 residues. The ends lost 8 bases at V and 2 bases at J; junction bases unmatched: 10. The whole variable domain, remainder taken from reference TRBV29-1 and TRBJ1-5, is SAVISQKPSRDICQRGTSLTIQCQVDSQVTMMFWYRQQPGQSLTLIATANQGSEATYESGFVIDKFPISRPNLTFSTLTVSNMSPEDSSIYLCSSDRGRRGNQPQHFGDGTRLSIL.